A single sample is the source of the 26 T cell receptor beta chains below, sequenced in a study of shared clonotypes between healthy human individuals. The protocol was immunoSEQ multiplex PCR, while the TCRdb copy is restricted to in-frame clones and leaves out a portion. The table records fewer than 850,000 clones, about 96% of them present only once. Naive CD8 cells were CD45RO-negative, positively selected for CCR7, excluding terminally differentiated effector memory CD45RA+ cells. Sequencing was done on a sample of naive CD8+ T cells sorted from blood. The source of these receptors is a young man in good health.

The chain is built from TRBV6-5 and TRBJ2-1; D possibly corresponds to TRBD1 (6 bases). The germline V gene has CDR1 MNHEY and CDR2 SVGAGI. The CDR3 totals 12 residues. The ends were cut back, 2 bases at V and 8 bases at J, with 7 bases in the middle. CDR3 coding DNA: TGTGCCAGCAGTTACCGACAGGATGAGCAGTTCTTC. This translates into CASSYRQDEQFF.

This clone was seen once. The rearrangement links TRBV11-2 to TRBJ2-1, with TRBD2 matching over 7 bases. CDR3 size: 16 residues. The ends lost 5 bases at V and 9 bases at J; junction bases unmatched: 16. From germline, CDR1 is SGHAT and CDR2 FQNNGV. The CDR3 protein is CASSGSWTRVIGEQFF. The CDR3 DNA sequence: TGTGCCAGCAGCGGGAGTTGGACTAGAGTCATAGGTGAGCAGTTCTTC.

The chain joins TRBV6-5 to TRBJ1-1; D remains unclear. This CDR3 has 14 amino acids. Deletions cut 8 bases from V and 1 base from J, with 14 bases between. Germline V lookup: CDR1 MNHEY, CDR2 SVGAGI. The CDR3 sequence is CASGFGIGNTEAFF. In DNA form, the CDR3 reads TGTGCCAGCGGGTTTGGGATTGGGAACACTGAAGCTTTCTTT.

CDR3 coding DNA: TGCGCCAGCAGCCAAACGGAGGATTCACCCCTCCACTTT. This codes for CASSQTEDSPLHF. The chain joins TRBV4-3 to TRBJ1-6; D not resolved. This CDR3 has 13 amino acids. V lost 2 bases and J 8 bases, leaving 7 bases between the germline ends. From germline, CDR1 is LGHNA and CDR2 YSLEER.

The chain couples TRBV27 to TRBJ1-1; 7 bases are a match to TRBD1. This CDR3 spans 13 amino acids. After removal of 6 bases from V and 0 bases from J, the junction contained 1 base not matched to a gene. The germline V gene has CDR1 MNHEY and CDR2 SMNVEV (reference sequence). CDR3 nucleotides: TGTGCCAGCAGGACAGGGCTGAACACTGAAGCTTTCTTT. Its translation is CASRTGLNTEAFF.

This chain uses TRBV7-8 with TRBJ1-4; D unresolved. Per germline, CDR1 SGHVS and CDR2 FQNEAQ. V shed 1 base and J shed 0 bases, with 9 bases lying between them. CDR3 length: 16 residues. CDR3 amino acids: CASSLERLATNEKLFF. The CDR3 nucleotides read TGTGCCAGCAGCTTAGAACGGCTTGCAACTAATGAAAAACTGTTTTTT.

The chain links TRBV28 to TRBJ1-1; perhaps TRBD1 as D (5 bases). The CDR3 consists of 14 residues. Trimming removed 4 bases at V and 2 bases at J, with 11 bases between. Germline assignment: CDR1 MDHEN and CDR2 SYDVKM. The CDR3 DNA reads TGTGCCAGCAGTTGGCCCACAGGAAACACTGAAGCTTTCTTT. This gives the protein CASSWPTGNTEAFF.

This chain joins TRBV7-8 and TRBJ2-7, with no clear D. This CDR3 region has 15 residues. Germline V CDR1 and CDR2: SGHVS, FQNEAQ. V dropped 8 bases and J dropped 0 bases, with 17 bases sitting between them. Here the CDR3 reads CASCDPRSGSYEQYF. CDR3 in DNA: TGTGCCAGCTGTGACCCTCGATCGGGCTCCTACGAGCAGTACTTC.

This clone was observed a single time. V usage is TRBV4-3 and J usage is TRBJ2-7; a possible D gene is TRBD2 (5 bases). Germline lookup yields CDR1 LGHNA and CDR2 YSLEER. V was pared by 4 bases and J by 4 bases, with 29 bases between. The CDR3 sequence is 19 residues long. The CDR3, as DNA: TGCGCCAGCAGCCCCAGCCGCTCAGTAATTAGCCCCGGGGATTACGAGCAGTACTTC. Protein: CASSPSRSVISPGDYEQYF.

The chain couples TRBV19 to TRBJ2-1, with 8 bases fitting TRBD2. The CDR3 is made up of 15 amino acids. J was trimmed by 6 bases and V by 1 base; bases with no gene match: 5. Germline lookup yields CDR1 LNHDA and CDR2 SQIVND (reference sequence). CDR3 amino acids: CASSIAAGGSNEQFF. CDR3 bases: TGTGCCAGTAGTATAGCGGCGGGAGGTTCCAATGAGCAGTTCTTC.

The CDR3: CATSSGDGGNYGYTF. As DNA, the CDR3 is TGTGCCACCAGCAGTGGGGACGGGGGAAACTATGGCTACACCTTC. V usage is TRBV15 and J usage is TRBJ1-2; maybe TRBD1 (5 bases). Per germline, CDR1 LNHNV and CDR2 YYDKDF (reference sequence). The CDR3 consists of 15 residues. V gave up 3 bases and J gave up 2 bases, with 13 bases separating them.

The V and J genes are TRBV11-2 and TRBJ2-7; tentatively, D is TRBD2 (7 bases). The germline CDR1 and CDR2 sequences are SGHAT and FQNNGV. The CDR3 loop spans 12 amino acids. Trimming removed 5 bases from V and 7 bases from J, with 12 bases in between. CDR3 nucleotides: TGTGCCAGCAGCCAGGGGAGGGCGGAGCAGTACTTC. It codes for CASSQGRAEQYF.

This clone was observed a handful of times. This chain connects TRBV7-9 to TRBJ2-1; D is possibly TRBD2 (5 bases). The CDR3 contains 16 residues. The germline gives CDR1 SEHNR, CDR2 FQNEAQ (reference sequence). Trimming shortened V by 4 bases and J by 4 bases, and 17 bases separated the two germline ends. CDR3: CASSYSGGYKYNEQFF. CDR3 nucleotides: TGTGCCAGCAGCTACTCCGGCGGGTACAAATACAATGAGCAGTTCTTC.

The chain carries TRBV18 and TRBJ2-7; D gene uncertain. This CDR3 region has 15 residues. Trimming took off 2 bases at V and 2 bases at J, with 13 bases between the two ends. Germline V gene sequence: CDR1 KGHSH, CDR2 LQKENI. This CDR3 is CASSPGIASTYEQYF. The DNA for the CDR3 is TGTGCCAGCTCACCAGGCATAGCTAGTACCTACGAGCAGTACTTC.

The chain carries TRBV30 and TRBJ2-7; D is uncertain. This CDR3 is built from 13 residues. Germline V lookup: CDR1 GTSNPN, CDR2 SVGIG (reference sequence). Trimming took 0 bases from V and 1 from J, leaving 7 bases between them. In DNA, the CDR3 is TGTGCCTGGAGTGTTGATGGATCCTACGAGCAGTACTTC. Residues: CAWSVDGSYEQYF.

This chain links TRBV19 with TRBJ1-1; 8 positions agree with TRBD1. Germline loops: CDR1 LNHDA, CDR2 SQIVND (reference sequence). The CDR3 extends over 17 amino acids. J was trimmed by 0 bases and V by 6 bases; bases with no gene match: 12. The CDR3 is CASRFSGTGHMNTEAFF. The CDR3 DNA reads TGTGCCAGTAGGTTTTCCGGGACAGGACACATGAACACTGAAGCTTTCTTT.

The V and J genes are TRBV5-6 and TRBJ2-1; 13 bases agree with TRBD2. The CDR3 consists of 14 residues. The J segment lost 8 bases and the V segment lost 5 bases, leaving 4 bases of the junction unmatched. Germline V gene lookup returns CDR1 SGHDT and CDR2 YYEEEE. The CDR3 here is CASSGLAGADEQFF. In DNA form, the CDR3 reads TGTGCCAGCAGTGGACTAGCGGGAGCGGATGAGCAGTTCTTC.

As to this clone: The sample carries other DNA sequences with the same CDR3. The rearrangement joins TRBV9 to TRBJ2-2, with D unresolved. The CDR3 has 11 residues. Germline CDR1 and CDR2: SGDLS and YYNGEE. Trimming left V 3 bases short and J 4 bases short, with 1 base between. The CDR3 loop is CASSGTGELFF. CDR3 in DNA: TGTGCCAGCAGCGGCACCGGGGAGCTGTTTTTT.

The rearrangement joins TRBV5-4 to TRBJ1-5, with TRBD1 as a possible D gene (6 bases). This CDR3 comprises 15 residues. Germline V CDR1 and CDR2: SGHNT, YYREEE (reference sequence). V lost 5 bases to trimming and J lost 1 base, with 13 bases between them. CDR3 sequence (DNA): TGTGCCAGCAGTATAGCAGGACAGAGCAATCAGCCCCAGCATTTT. Amino acid sequence: CASSIAGQSNQPQHF.

This clone was recorded once. The chain has TRBV9 and TRBJ2-1; TRBD1 is a possible D gene (6 bases). Germline CDR1 reads SGDLS; CDR2 reads YYNGEE. This CDR3 spans 15 amino acids. The V end lost 4 bases, the J end lost 0 bases, and 11 bases lay between the germline ends. The CDR3: CASSPVRGSYNEQFF. CDR3 nucleotide sequence: TGTGCCAGCAGCCCAGTCAGGGGCTCCTACAATGAGCAGTTCTTC.

This clone has a single count. The J gene is TRBJ2-1, the V gene TRBV7-2; possible D gene TRBD2, 5 bases. The CDR3 has 14 amino acids. Trimming took 2 bases from V and 1 from J, leaving 6 bases between them. CDR1 and CDR2 from the germline V gene are SGHTA and FQGNSA. CDR3 sequence: CASSLSGSYNEQFF. The DNA of the CDR3 is TGTGCCAGCAGCTTAAGCGGTTCCTACAATGAGCAGTTCTTC.

This chain uses TRBV2 with TRBJ2-1; TRBD1 is a possible D gene (5 bases). The V end was cut by 6 bases, the J end by 6 bases, with 15 bases between. The CDR3 is 14 residues long. CDR1 and CDR2 from the germline V gene are SNHLY and FYNNEI. The CDR3 protein is CASSAIDSLNEQFF. In DNA form, the CDR3 reads TGTGCCAGCAGCGCAATTGACAGTCTCAATGAGCAGTTCTTC.

This chain uses TRBV7-2 with TRBJ2-7; the match to TRBD1 covers 8 bases. CDR3 length: 18 amino acids. The trim removed 3 bases at V and 0 bases at J, leaving 13 bases unmatched. CDR1 SGHTA and CDR2 FQGNSA come from the germline V gene. This CDR3 is CASSLGGTGSPSSYEQYF. The CDR3 nucleotides are TGTGCCAGCAGCTTGGGTGGGACAGGCTCCCCATCCTCCTACGAGCAGTACTTC.

This clone was seen only once. The chain carries TRBV11-2 and TRBJ2-2; D is ambiguous. V was pared by 6 bases and J by 1 base, with 15 bases between. The CDR3 loop spans 16 amino acids. Germline-derived CDR1 and CDR2 are SGHAT and FQNNGV. CDR3 loop: CASRSLRVVNTGELFF. In DNA form, the CDR3 reads TGTGCCAGCAGGTCCCTCCGGGTCGTGAACACCGGGGAGCTGTTTTTT.

The V call is TRBV18, the J call TRBJ1-5; D may be TRBD1 (6 bases). The V gene's germline CDR1 is KGHSH and CDR2 LQKENI. V lost 3 bases and J 6 bases, leaving 27 bases between the germline ends. The CDR3 has 19 amino acids. CDR3 in amino acids: CASSPTALRQVLPVQPQHF. DNA for the CDR3: TGTGCCAGCTCACCGACCGCCCTCCGACAGGTCCTACCGGTTCAGCCCCAGCATTTT.

This clone has a single count. This chain joins TRBV6-6 and TRBJ2-7, with D unresolved. Per germline, CDR1 MNHNY and CDR2 SVGAGI (reference sequence). This CDR3 is built from 13 residues. V lost 0 bases and J lost 6, with 9 bases in between. CDR3 residues: CASSYSRTAEQYF. In DNA, the CDR3 is TGTGCCAGCAGTTACTCGAGGACGGCCGAGCAGTACTTC.